Below are 2 T cell receptor beta chains sequenced from a single sample in a study of cytomegalovirus exposure and HLA in healthy donors. PCR amplification relied on 60 Vbeta primers (plus 13 Jbeta primers). Clones were read by immunoSEQ multiplex PCR, and TCRdb kept only the in-frame ones, dropping some. The sample has some 140,000 clones, around four fifths seen once; the top ten hold approximately 4.3%. The source material was PBMCs. Every receptor here comes from a man aged 25-45 years in good health.

This clone was seen a few times. The rearrangement uses TRBV28 and TRBJ2-7; weak D call: TRBD2 (6 bases). Germline V gene lookup returns CDR1 MDHEN and CDR2 SYDVKM. The CDR3 sequence is 16 residues long. V was trimmed by 3 bases and J by 1 base, leaving 16 bases between them. The CDR3 nucleotides are TGTGCCAGCAGTTTCCTCCTCCGGGAGCTATCCTACGAGCAGTACTTC. It codes for CASSFLLRELSYEQYF.

For this clone: At one end the junction does not follow the germline gene, possibly because of a read error. This rearrangement joins TRBV7-9 to TRBJ2-7; D might be TRBD1 (5 bases). Germline loops: CDR1 SEHNR, CDR2 FQNEAQ (reference sequence). The CDR3 has 13 amino acids. The CDR3: CSSSARGAYEQYF. The CDR3 nucleotides read TGTTCCAGCAGCGCAAGGGGCGCGTACGAGCAGTACTTC.